Sequencing of this T cell receptor (beta chain) was carried out in a study of T cells after posttransplantation cyclophosphamide. TCRdb's copy holds only in-frame clones and misses some; the assay was immunoSEQ multiplex PCR. Among approximately 22,000 clones listed, approximately 87% were seen once. Study-level results: Donor CD8+ memory clones often dominated recipient blood repertoires at later times.

This CDR3 is built from 14 residues. V shed 4 bases, J shed 8 bases, and the junction held 7 bases outside the gene matches. Germline V gives CDR1 SGHRS, CDR2 YFSETQ. Busulfan-fludarabine conditioning, marrow transplant, and cyclophosphamide on days +3 and +4 were administered. Comment on this clone: Its antigen is not identified.

The sequence came from a female patient between 30 and 40 years old who received an allogeneic stem cell transplant from an unrelated donor, was CMV-positive, and had no GVHD. Some of these T cells may belong to the graft donor. This chain joins TRBV5-1 and TRBJ1-4; 8 bases are a match to TRBD1. Sample: PBMCs, taken after allogeneic stem cell transplant with posttransplant cyclophosphamide. In nucleotides, the CDR3 is TGCGCCAGCAGCGCACAGGGGGTTGGGGAAAAACTGTTTTTT. Protein product: CASSAQGVGEKLFF.